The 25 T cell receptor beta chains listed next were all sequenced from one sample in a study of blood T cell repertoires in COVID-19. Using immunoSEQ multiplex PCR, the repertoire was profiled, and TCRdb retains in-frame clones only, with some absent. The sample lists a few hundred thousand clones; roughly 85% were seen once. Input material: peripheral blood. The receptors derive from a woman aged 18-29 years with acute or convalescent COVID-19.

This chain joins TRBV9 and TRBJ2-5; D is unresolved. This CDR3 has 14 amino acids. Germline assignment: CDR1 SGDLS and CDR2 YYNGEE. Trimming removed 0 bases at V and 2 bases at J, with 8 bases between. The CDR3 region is CASSVDRWQETQYF. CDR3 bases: TGTGCCAGCAGCGTAGATCGGTGGCAAGAGACCCAGTACTTC.

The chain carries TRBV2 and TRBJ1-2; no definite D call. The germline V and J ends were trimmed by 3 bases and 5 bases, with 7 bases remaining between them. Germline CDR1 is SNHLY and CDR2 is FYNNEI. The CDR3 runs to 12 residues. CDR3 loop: CASSERVYGYTF. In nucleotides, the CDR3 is TGTGCCAGCAGTGAGAGGGTTTATGGCTACACCTTC. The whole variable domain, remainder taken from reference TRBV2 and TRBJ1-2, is EPEVTQTPSHQVTQMGQEVILRCVPISNHLYFYWYRQILGQKVEFLVSFYNNEISEKSEIFDDQFSVERPDGSNFTLKIRSTKLEDSAMYFCASSERVYGYTFGSGTRLTVV.

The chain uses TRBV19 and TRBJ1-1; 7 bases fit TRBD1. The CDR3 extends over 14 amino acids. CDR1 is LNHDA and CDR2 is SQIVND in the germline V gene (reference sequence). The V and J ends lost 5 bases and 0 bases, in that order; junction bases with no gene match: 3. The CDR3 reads CASSWGQMNTEAFF. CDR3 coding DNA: TGTGCCAGTAGTTGGGGACAGATGAACACTGAAGCTTTCTTT.

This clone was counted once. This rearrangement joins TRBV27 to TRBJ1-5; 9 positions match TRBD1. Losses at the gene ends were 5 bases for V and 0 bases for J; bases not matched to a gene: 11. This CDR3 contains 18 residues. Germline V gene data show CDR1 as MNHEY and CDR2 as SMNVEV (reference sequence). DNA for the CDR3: TGTGCCAGCAGTCAAACCCCTGGACAGGGGTTTAGCAATCAGCCCCAGCATTTT. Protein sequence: CASSQTPGQGFSNQPQHF.

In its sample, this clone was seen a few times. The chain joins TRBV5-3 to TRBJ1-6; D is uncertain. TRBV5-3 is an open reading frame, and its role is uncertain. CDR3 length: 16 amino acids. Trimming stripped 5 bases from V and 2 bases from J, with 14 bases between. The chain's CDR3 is CARSHPHSPYNSPLHF. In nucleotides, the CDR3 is TGTGCCAGAAGTCATCCCCACAGTCCCTATAATTCACCCCTCCACTTT.

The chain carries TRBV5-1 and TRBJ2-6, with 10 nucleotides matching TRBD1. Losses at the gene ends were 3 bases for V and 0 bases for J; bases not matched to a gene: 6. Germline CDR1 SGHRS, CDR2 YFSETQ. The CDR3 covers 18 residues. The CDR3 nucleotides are TGCGCCAGCAGCTGGGACAGGGGAAAAAACTCTGGGGCCAACGTCCTGACTTTC. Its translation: CASSWDRGKNSGANVLTF.

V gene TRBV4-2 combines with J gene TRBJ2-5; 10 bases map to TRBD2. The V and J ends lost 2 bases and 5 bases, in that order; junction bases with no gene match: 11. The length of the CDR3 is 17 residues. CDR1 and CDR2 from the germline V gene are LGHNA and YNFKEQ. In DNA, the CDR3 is TGTGCCAGCAGCCAAAACCGCCTTAGCGGGGGGCCGGAGACCCAGTACTTC. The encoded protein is CASSQNRLSGGPETQYF.

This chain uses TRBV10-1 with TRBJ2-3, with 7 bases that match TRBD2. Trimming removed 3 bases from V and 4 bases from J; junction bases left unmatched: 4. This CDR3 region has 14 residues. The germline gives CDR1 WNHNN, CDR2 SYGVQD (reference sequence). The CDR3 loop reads CASSDTGGPDTQYF. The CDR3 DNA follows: TGCGCCAGCAGTGATACGGGAGGCCCAGATACGCAGTATTTT.

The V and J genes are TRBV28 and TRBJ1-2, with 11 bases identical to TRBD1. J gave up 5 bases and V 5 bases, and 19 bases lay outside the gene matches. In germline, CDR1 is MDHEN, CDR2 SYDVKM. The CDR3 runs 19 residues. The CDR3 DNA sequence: TGTGCCAGCAGTCCTAATCCTCCCGGGACAGGGGGACGGGGATATGGCTACACCTTC. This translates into CASSPNPPGTGGRGYGYTF.

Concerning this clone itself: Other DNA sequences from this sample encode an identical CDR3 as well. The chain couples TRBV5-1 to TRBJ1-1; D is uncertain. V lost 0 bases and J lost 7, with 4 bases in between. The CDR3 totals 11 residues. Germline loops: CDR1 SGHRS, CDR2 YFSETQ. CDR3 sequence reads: CASSLAGEAFF. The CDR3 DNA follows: TGCGCCAGCAGCTTGGCAGGTGAAGCTTTCTTT.

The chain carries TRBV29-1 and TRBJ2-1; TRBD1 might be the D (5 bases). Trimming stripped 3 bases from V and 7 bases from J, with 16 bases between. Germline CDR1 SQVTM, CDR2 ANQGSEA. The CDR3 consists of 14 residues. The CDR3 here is CSVEQGGPHNEQFF. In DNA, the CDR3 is TGCAGCGTTGAGCAGGGTGGGCCTCATAATGAGCAGTTCTTC.

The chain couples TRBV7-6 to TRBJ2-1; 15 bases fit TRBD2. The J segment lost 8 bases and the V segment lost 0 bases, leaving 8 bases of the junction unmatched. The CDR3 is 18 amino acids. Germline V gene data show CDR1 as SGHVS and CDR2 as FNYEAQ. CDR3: CASSLAGLAGGLGYEQFF. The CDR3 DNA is TGTGCCAGCAGCTTAGCCGGACTAGCGGGGGGGCTTGGGTATGAGCAGTTCTTC.

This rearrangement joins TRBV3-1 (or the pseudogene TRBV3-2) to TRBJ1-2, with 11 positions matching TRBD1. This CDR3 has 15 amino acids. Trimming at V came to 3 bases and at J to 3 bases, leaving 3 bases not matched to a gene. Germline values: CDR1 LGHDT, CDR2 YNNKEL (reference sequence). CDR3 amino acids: CASSHWDRGDYGYTF. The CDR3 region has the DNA TGTGCCAGCAGCCATTGGGACAGGGGGGACTATGGCTACACCTTC.

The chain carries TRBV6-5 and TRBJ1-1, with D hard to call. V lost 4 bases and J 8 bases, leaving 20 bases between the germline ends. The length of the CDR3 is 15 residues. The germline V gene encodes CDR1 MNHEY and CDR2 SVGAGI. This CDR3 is CASSSPLESGWEAFF. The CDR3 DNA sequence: TGTGCCAGCAGTTCTCCCCTTGAGAGTGGTTGGGAAGCTTTCTTT.

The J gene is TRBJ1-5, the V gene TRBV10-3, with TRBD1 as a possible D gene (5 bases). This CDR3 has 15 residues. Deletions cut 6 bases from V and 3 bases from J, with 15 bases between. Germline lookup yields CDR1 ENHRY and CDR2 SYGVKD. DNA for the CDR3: TGTGCCATCAGCCGTAGACTGGGACTCAATCAGCCCCAGCATTTT. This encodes CAISRRLGLNQPQHF.

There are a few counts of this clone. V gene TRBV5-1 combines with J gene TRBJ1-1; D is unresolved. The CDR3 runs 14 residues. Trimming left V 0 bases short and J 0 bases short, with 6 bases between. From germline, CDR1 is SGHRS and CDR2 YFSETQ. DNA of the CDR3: TGCGCCAGCAGCTTGGAACAGTTGAACACTGAAGCTTTCTTT. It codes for CASSLEQLNTEAFF.

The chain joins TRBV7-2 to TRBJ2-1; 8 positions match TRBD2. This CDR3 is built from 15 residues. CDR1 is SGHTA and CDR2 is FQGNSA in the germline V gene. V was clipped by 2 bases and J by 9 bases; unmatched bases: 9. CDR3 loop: CASSLTGTSLREQFF. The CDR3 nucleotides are TGTGCCAGCAGCTTAACCGGGACTAGTTTACGTGAGCAGTTCTTC.

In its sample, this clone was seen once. The CDR3 DNA reads as TGTGCCAGCAGCCCCGGGACAGTGAAGGAGCAGTACTTC. Its protein is CASSPGTVKEQYF. The chain is built from TRBV27 and TRBJ2-7; 7 bases agree with TRBD1. With 6 bases clipped from V and 7 bases from J, the junction kept 9 bases outside the gene matches. The CDR3 is made up of 13 amino acids. Germline V CDR1 and CDR2: MNHEY, SMNVEV (reference sequence).

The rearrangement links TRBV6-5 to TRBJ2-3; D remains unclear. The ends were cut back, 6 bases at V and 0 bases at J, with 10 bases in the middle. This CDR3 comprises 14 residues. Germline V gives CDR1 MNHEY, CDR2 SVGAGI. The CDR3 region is CASRFRYSTDTQYF. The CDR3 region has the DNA TGTGCCAGCAGATTCAGGTACAGCACAGATACGCAGTATTTT.

The CDR3 sequence: CASRSQGVQPQHF. Here the CDR3 DNA reads TGTGCCAGCAGGTCTCAGGGGGTTCAGCCCCAGCATTTT. V usage is TRBV6-6 and J usage is TRBJ1-5, with 7 bases aligning to TRBD1. J lost 6 bases, V lost 6 bases, and 5 bases had no gene match. CDR3 length equals 13 residues. Germline CDR1 reads MNHNY; CDR2 reads SVGAGI (reference sequence).

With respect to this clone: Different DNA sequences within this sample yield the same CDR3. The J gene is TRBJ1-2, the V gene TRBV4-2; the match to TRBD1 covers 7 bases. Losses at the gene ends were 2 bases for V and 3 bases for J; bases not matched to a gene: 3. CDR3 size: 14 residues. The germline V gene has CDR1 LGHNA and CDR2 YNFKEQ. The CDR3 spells CASSQRQGDYGYTF. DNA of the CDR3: TGTGCCAGCAGCCAACGACAGGGTGACTATGGCTACACCTTC.

DNA of the CDR3: TGCGCCAGCAGGGTGGACAGGGCAACTAATGAAAAACTGTTTTTT. It specifies CASRVDRATNEKLFF. This chain joins TRBV4-1 and TRBJ1-4; 8 bases are shared with TRBD1. This CDR3 contains 15 residues. The trim removed 6 bases at V and 0 bases at J, leaving 3 bases unmatched. Per germline, CDR1 MGHRA and CDR2 YSYEKL.

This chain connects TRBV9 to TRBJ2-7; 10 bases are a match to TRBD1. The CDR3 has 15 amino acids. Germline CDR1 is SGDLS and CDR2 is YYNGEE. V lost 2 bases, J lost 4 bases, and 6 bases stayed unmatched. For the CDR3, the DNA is TGTGCCAGCAGCGTCGCGACAGGGGGCGTATACGAGCAGTACTTC. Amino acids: CASSVATGGVYEQYF.

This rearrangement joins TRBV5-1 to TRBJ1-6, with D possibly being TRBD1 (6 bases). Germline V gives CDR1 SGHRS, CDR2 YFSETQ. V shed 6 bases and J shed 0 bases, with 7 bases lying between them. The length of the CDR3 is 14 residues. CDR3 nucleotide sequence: TGCGCCAGCAAGGGGGACTCCTATAATTCACCCCTCCACTTT. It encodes CASKGDSYNSPLHF.

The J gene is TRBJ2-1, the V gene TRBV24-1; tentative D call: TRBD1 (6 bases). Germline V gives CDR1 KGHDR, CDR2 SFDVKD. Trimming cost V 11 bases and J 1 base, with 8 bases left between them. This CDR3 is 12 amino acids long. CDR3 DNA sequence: TGTGCCATACAGGGTTCCTACAATGAGCAGTTCTTC. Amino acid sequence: CAIQGSYNEQFF.